This is a list of T cell receptor beta chains from one sample in a study of patients and donors after allogeneic stem cell transplantation. TCRdb re-derived calls from the RT-PCR reads in MiXCR, one entry per CDR3 protein. The profile shows about a million distinct CDR3 sequences, roughly 18% of them singletons. Sequencing used blood, either unsorted or a sorted T cell fraction (not recorded which). Receptors were obtained from a human donor who was either an allogeneic HSCT recipient or a stem cell or donor lymphocyte infusion donor (not recorded which). It is not recorded whose cells these are; they may come from a transplant donor. Each CDR3 is given without its conserved first and last residue.

TRBV20-1	TRBJ1-6	SARDQAGPLH
TRBV7-2	TRBJ2-6	ASRSGYSGANVLT
TRBV4-2	TRBJ2-1	ASSQESVRNEQF
TRBV27	TRBJ2-2	ASSPPAGWVGELF
TRBV20-1	TRBJ2-2	SASGANGELF
TRBV20-1	TRBJ2-2	SASLGTEGGELF
TRBV4-3	TRBJ1-5	ASSPRGRGPGDQPQH
TRBV25-1	TRBJ1-6	ASSTITGFSPLH
TRBV4-1	TRBJ2-3	ASSQEFREQKYTDTQY
TRBV27	TRBJ2-2	ASSFSGSPSGELF
TRBV6-5	TRBJ2-4	ASSYGRTKNIQY
TRBV11-3	TRBJ1-6	ASSLDLRDRVSPLH
TRBV7-9	TRBJ1-2	ASSSWTGEFNYGYA
TRBV6-1	TRBJ1-4	ASSKDRAPLNNEKLF
TRBV20-1	TRBJ1-5	SAREGSLNQPQH
TRBV5-6	TRBJ2-7	ASSGSLVNEQY
TRBV20-1	TRBJ1-5	SARPLDGTGGRYSNQPQH
TRBV7-3	TRBJ1-4	ARDFRQATNEKLF
TRBV10-3	TRBJ2-1	AISDFAENEQF
TRBV3-1	TRBJ2-7	ASKKGGSDEQY
TRBV30	TRBJ2-7	AWSEQGNPSYEQY
TRBV20-1	TRBJ1-1	SARDGLVHTEAF
TRBV15	TRBJ2-6	ATSKRTGPPLGANVLT
TRBV12-3/TRBV12-4	TRBJ2-3	ASRVSGSPTDTQY
TRBV3-1	TRBJ2-1	ASSSRRTGHNEQF
TRBV2	TRBJ1-1	ASSEQGPLNTEAF
TRBV20-1	TRBJ2-7	SASIGGRYEQY